This TCR beta chain was profiled in a study of cytomegalovirus exposure and HLA in healthy donors. Broader study findings: Among the most significant clusters, several appeared linked to common viral pathogens in a later analysis.

On this clone itself: Its antigen is still unknown.

This CDR3 comprises 16 residues. Trimming stripped 0 bases from V and 0 bases from J, with 11 bases between. Germline V gene sequence: CDR1 SGHRS, CDR2 YFSETQ. It was with 60 Vbeta and 13 Jbeta primers that the PCR ran. Original processing notes: Later analysis identified tens of millions of unique TCR beta chains, some 10 million shared. Only in-frame clones appear in the TCRdb table, and some are missing; sequencing was by immunoSEQ multiplex PCR. V and J calls and clone size are as listed in that table; D and trimming were resolved from the DNA. The data contain nearly 110,000 clones, approximately 82% of them seen just once; the ten biggest clones take up roughly 2.5%.

The sequencing sample was made of PBMCs. This sequence originates from a middle-aged man in good health and CMV-seronegative. The gene calls are TRBV5-1 and TRBJ2-3; no firm D call. The CDR3 spells CASSLEGESSTDTQYF. CDR3 bases: TGCGCCAGCAGCTTGGAAGGAGAGTCTAGCACAGATACGCAGTATTTT.